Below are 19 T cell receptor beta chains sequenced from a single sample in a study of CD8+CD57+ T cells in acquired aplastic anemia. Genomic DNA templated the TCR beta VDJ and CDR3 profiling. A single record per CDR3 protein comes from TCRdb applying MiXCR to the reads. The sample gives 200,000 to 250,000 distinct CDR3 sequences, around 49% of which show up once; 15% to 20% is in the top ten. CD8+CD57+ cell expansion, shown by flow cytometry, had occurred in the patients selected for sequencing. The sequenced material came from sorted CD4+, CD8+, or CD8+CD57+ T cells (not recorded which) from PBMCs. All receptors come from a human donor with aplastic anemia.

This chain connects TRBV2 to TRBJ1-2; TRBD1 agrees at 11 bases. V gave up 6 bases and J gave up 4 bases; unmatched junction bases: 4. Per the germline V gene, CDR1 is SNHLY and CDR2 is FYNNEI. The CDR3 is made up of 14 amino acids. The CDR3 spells CASSRTGGGYGYTF. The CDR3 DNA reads TGTGCCAGCAGCAGGACAGGGGGCGGCTATGGCTACACCTTC.

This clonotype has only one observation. The CDR3 nucleotides read TGTGCCAGCAGTTTTCCACTAGCGGAAGAGACCCAGTACTTC. It yields the protein CASSFPLAEETQYF. V is TRBV12-3 or TRBV12-4 and J is TRBJ2-5, with 8 bases identical to TRBD2. V was clipped by 3 bases and J by 3 bases; unmatched bases: 3. CDR3 length: 14 residues.

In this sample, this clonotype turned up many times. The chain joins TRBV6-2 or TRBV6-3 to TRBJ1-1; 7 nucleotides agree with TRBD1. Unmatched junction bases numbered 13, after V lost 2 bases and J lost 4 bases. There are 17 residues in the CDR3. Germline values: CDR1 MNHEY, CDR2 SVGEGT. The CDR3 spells CASSYISRGQQGTEAFF. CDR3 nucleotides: TGTGCCAGCAGTTACATATCACGGGGACAGCAAGGCACTGAAGCTTTCTTT.

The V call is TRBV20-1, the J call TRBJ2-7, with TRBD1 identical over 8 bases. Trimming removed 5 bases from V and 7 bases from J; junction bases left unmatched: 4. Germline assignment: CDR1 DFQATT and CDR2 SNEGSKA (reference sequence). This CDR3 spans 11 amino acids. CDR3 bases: TGCAGTGCTGGGGACAGGTTGGAGCAGTACTTC. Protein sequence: CSAGDRLEQYF.

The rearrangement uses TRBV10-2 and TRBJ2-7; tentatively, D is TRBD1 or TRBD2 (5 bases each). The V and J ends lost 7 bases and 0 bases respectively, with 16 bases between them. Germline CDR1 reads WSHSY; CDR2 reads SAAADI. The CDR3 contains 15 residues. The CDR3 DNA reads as TGCGCCAGCAAGCCGAGGGGTTCTAGCTCCTACGAGCAGTACTTC. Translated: CASKPRGSSSYEQYF.

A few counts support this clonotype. The chain's CDR3 is CASSPSVVNTEAFF. In DNA form, the CDR3 reads TGTGCCAGCTCACCTTCTGTGGTGAACACTGAAGCTTTCTTT. The J gene is TRBJ1-1, the V gene TRBV18; D is unresolved. The CDR3 covers 14 residues. Germline CDR1 reads KGHSH; CDR2 reads LQKENI. V was shortened by 3 bases and J by 0 bases, with 8 bases between the two germline ends.

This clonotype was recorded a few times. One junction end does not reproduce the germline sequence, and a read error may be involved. CDR3 bases: TGTGCCAGCAGTTTTTCAAGCGGGGAGCTGTTCTTT. Protein sequence: CASSFSSGELFF. The J gene is TRBJ2-2, the V gene TRBV7-8; TRBD2 matches 7 bases. Germline CDR1 and CDR2: SGHVS and FQNEAQ. CDR3 length equals 12 residues.

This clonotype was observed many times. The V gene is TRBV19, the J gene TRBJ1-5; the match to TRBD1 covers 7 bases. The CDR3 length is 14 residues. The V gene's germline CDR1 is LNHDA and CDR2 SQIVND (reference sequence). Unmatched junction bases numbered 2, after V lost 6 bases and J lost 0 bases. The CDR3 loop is CASSPGGSNQPQHF. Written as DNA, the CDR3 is TGTGCCAGTAGCCCAGGGGGTAGCAATCAGCCCCAGCATTTT.

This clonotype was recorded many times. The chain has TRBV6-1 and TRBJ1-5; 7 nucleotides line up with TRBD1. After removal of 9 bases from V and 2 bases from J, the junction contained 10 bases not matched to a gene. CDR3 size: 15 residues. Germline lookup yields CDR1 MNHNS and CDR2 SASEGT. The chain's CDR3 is CASSWGQSGNQPQHF. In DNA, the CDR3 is TGTGCCAGTAGTTGGGGACAGTCAGGCAATCAGCCCCAGCATTTT.

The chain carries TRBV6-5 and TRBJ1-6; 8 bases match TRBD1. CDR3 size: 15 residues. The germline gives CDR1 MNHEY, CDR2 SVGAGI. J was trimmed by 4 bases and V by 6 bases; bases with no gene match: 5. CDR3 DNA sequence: TGTGCCAGCAGACAGGGGGGTGGTTATAATTCACCCCTCCACTTT. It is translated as CASRQGGGYNSPLHF.

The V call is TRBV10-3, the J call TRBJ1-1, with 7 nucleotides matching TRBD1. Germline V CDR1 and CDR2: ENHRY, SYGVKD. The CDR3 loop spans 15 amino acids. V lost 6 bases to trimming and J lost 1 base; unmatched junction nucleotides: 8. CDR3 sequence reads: CAISNNRGSNTEAFF. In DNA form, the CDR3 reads TGTGCCATCAGCAACAACAGGGGTTCGAACACTGAAGCTTTCTTT.

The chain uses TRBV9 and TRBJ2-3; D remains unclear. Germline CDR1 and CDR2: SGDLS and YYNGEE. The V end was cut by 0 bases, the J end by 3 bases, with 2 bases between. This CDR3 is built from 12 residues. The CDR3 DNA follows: TGTGCCAGCAGCGTAGAGACAGATACGCAGTATTTT. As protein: CASSVETDTQYF.

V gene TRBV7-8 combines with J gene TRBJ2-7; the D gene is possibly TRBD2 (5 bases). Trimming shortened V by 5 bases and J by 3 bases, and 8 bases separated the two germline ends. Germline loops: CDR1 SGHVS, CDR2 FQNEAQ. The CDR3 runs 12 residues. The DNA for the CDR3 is TGTGCCAGCAGCGAAACTAGCTACGAGCAGTACTTC. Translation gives CASSETSYEQYF.

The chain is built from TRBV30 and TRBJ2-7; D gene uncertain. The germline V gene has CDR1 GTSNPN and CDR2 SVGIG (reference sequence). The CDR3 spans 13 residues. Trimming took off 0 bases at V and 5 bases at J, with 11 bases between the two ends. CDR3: CAWSVKSAHEQYF. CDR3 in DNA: TGTGCCTGGAGTGTAAAGAGTGCGCACGAGCAGTACTTC.

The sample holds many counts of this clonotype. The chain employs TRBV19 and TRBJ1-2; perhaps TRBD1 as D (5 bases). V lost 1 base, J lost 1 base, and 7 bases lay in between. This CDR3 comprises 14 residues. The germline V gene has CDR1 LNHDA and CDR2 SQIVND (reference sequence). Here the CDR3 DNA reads TGTGCCAGTAGTATAGGGGACGGTAACTATGGCTACACCTTC. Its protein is CASSIGDGNYGYTF.

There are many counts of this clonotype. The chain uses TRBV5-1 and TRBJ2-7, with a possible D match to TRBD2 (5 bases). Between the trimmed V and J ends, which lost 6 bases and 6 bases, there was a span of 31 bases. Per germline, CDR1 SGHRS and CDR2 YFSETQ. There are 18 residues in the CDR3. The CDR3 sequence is CASMWTAGDSGYWPEQYF. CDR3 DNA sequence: TGCGCCAGCATGTGGACCGCTGGTGACTCGGGGTATTGGCCCGAGCAGTACTTC. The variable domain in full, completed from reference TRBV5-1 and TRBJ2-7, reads KAGVTQTPRYLIKTRGQQVTLSCSPISGHRSVSWYQQTPGQGLQFLFEYFSETQRNKGNFPGRFSGRQFSNSRSEMNVSTLELGDSALYLCASMWTAGDSGYWPEQYFGPGTRLTVT.

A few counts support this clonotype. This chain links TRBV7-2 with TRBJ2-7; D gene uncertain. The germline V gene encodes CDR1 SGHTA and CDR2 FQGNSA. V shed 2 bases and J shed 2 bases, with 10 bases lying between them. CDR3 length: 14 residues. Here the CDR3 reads CASSLQTSTYEQYF. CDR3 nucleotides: TGTGCCAGCAGCTTACAGACAAGCACCTACGAGCAGTACTTC.

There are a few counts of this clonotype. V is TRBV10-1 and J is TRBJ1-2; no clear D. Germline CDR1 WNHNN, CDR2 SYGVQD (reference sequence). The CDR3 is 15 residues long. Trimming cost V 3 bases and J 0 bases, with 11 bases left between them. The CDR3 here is CASSDPRGSNYGYTF. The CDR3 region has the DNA TGCGCCAGCAGTGATCCCCGGGGTTCTAACTATGGCTACACCTTC.

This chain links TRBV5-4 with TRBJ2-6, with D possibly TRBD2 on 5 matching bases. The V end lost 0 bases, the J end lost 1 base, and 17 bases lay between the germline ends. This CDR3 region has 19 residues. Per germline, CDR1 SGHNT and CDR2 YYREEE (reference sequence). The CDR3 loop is CASSLAGSSYPSGANVLTF. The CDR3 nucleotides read TGTGCCAGCAGCTTGGCTGGATCTAGCTACCCTTCTGGGGCCAACGTCCTGACTTTC.